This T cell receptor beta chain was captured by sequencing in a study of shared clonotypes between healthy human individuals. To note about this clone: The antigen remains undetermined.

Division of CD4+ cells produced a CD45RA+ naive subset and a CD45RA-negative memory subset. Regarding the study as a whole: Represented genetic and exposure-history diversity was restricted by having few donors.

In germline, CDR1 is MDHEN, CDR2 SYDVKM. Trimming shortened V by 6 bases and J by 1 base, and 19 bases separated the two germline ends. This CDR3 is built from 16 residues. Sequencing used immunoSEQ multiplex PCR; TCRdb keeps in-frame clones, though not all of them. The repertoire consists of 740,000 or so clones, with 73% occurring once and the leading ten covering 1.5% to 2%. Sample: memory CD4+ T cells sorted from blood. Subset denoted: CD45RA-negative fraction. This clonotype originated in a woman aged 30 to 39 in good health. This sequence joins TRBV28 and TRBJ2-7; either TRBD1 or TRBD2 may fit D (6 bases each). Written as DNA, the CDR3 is TGTGCCAGCAGGACCAGCCAGGGGAGGAGTTCCTACGAGCAGTACTTC. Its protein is CASRTSQGRSSYEQYF.